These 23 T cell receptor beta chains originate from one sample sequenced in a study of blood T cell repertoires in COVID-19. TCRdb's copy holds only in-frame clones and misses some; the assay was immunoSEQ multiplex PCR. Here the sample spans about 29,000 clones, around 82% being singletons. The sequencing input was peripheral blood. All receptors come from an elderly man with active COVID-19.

DNA for the CDR3: TGTGCCAGCAGCCTCCGGGACAGGGATATCGGGGAGCTGTTTTTT. As protein: CASSLRDRDIGELFF. The chain employs TRBV3-1 (or the pseudogene TRBV3-2) and TRBJ2-2; 9 positions agree with TRBD1. Germline V gene sequence: CDR1 LGHDT, CDR2 YNNKEL (reference sequence). V lost 4 bases to trimming and J lost 7 bases; unmatched junction nucleotides: 7. There are 15 residues in the CDR3.

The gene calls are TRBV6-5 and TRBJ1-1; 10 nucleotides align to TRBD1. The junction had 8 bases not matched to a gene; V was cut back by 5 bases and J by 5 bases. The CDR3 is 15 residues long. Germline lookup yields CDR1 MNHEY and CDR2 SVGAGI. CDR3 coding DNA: TGTGCCAGCAGTCTTCTGGGACAGGGGAGGACTGAAGCTTTCTTT. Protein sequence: CASSLLGQGRTEAFF.

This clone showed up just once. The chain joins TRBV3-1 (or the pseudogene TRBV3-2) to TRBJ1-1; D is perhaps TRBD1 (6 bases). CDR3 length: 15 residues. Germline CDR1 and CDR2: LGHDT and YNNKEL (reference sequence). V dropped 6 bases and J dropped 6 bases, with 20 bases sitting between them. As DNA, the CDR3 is TGTGCCAGCAGACGGTACAGGGAAGGAGGCGCTGAAGCTTTCTTT. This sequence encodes CASRRYREGGAEAFF.

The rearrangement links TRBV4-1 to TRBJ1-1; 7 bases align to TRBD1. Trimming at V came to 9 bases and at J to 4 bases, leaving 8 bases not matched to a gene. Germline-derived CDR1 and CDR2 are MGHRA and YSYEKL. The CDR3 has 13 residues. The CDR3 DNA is TGCGCCAGTCGGGGACAGTCTTCCACTGAAGCTTTCTTT. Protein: CASRGQSSTEAFF.

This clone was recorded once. As DNA, the CDR3 is TGTGCCAGCAGCTTAGTGGCGCAGGGGCCTTACGAGCAGTACTTC. As protein: CASSLVAQGPYEQYF. The chain couples TRBV11-2 to TRBJ2-7; the D gene is possibly TRBD1 (6 bases). The V gene's germline CDR1 is SGHAT and CDR2 FQNNGV. The CDR3 length is 15 residues. V dropped 1 base and J dropped 4 bases, with 14 bases sitting between them.

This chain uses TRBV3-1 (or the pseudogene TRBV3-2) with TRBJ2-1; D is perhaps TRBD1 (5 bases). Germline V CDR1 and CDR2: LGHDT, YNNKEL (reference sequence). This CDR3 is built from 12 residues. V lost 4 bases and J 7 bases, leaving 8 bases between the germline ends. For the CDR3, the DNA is TGTGCCAGCAGCCTAGGGGCGAATGAGCAGTTCTTC. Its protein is CASSLGANEQFF.

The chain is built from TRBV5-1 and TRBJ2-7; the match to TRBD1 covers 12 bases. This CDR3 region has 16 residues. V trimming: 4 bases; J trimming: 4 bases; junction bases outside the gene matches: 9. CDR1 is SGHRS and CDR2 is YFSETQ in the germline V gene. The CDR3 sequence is CASSPGTGGLGYEQYF. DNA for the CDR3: TGCGCCAGCAGCCCTGGGACAGGGGGCCTAGGGTACGAGCAGTACTTC.

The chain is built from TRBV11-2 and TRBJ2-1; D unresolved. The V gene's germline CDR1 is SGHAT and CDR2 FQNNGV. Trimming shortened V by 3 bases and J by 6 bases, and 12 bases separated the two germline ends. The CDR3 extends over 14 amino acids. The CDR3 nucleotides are TGTGCCAGCAGCTTTCCCAACCGGGTCAATGAGCAGTTCTTC. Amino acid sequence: CASSFPNRVNEQFF.

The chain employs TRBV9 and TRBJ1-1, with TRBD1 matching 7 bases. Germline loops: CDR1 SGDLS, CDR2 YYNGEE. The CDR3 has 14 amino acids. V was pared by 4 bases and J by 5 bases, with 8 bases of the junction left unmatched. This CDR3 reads CASSPEQGRTEAFF. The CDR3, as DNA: TGTGCCAGCAGCCCCGAACAGGGGCGGACTGAAGCTTTCTTT.

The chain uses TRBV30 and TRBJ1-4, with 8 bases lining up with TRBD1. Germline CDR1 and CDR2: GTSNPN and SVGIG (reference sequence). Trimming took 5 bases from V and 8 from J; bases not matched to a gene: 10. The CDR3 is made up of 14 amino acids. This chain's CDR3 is CAWVRTGFGEKLFF. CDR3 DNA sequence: TGTGCCTGGGTACGGACAGGGTTTGGAGAAAAACTGTTTTTT.

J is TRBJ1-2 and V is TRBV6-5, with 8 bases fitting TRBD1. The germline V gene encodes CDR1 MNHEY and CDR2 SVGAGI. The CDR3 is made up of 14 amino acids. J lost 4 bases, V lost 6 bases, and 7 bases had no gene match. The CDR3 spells CASRFGQGGYGYTF. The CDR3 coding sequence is TGTGCCAGCAGATTCGGACAGGGAGGCTATGGCTACACCTTC.

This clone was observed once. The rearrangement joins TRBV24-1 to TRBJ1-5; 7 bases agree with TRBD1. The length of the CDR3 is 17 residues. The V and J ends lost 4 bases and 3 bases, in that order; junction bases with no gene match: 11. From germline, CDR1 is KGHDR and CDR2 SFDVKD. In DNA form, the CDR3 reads TGTGCCACCAGTGACCTCAAAACAGGGGCGCTCAATCAGCCCCAGCATTTT. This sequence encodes CATSDLKTGALNQPQHF.

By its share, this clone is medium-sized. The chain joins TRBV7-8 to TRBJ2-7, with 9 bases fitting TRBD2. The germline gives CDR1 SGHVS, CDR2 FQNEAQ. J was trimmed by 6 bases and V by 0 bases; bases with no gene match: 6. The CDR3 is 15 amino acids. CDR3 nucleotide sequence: TGTGCCAGCAGCTTAGCTCTAGCGGGGTACTCCGAGCAGTACTTC. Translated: CASSLALAGYSEQYF.

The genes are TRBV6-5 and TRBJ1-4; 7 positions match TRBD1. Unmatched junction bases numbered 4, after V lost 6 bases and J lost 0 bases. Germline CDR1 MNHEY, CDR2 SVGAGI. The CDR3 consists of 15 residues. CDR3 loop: CASRDGQATNEKLFF. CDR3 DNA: TGTGCCAGCAGGGACGGACAGGCAACTAATGAAAAACTGTTTTTT.

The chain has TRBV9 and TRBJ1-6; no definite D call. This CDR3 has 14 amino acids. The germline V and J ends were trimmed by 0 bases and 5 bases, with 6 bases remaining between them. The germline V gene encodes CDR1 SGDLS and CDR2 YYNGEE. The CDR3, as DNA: TGTGCCAGCAGCGTAGACAGAGATAATTCACCCCTCCACTTT. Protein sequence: CASSVDRDNSPLHF.

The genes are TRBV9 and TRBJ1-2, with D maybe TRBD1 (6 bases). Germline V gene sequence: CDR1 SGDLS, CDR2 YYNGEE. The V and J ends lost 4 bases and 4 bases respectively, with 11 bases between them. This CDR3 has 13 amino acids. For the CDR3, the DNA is TGTGCCAGCAGCCACAGGGTTTCCTATGGCTACACCTTC. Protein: CASSHRVSYGYTF.

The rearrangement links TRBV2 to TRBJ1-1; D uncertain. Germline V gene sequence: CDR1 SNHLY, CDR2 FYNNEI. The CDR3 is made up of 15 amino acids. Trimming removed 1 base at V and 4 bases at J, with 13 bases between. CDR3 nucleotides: TGTGCCAGCAGTGAAGAGCGGCACGGGTCCACTGAAGCTTTCTTT. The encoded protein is CASSEERHGSTEAFF.

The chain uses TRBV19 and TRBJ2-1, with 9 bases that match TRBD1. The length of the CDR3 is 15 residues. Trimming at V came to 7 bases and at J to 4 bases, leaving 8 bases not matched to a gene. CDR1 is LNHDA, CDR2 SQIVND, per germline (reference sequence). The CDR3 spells CASKFRDRAYNEQFF. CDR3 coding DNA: TGTGCCAGTAAATTTCGGGACAGGGCTTACAATGAGCAGTTCTTC.

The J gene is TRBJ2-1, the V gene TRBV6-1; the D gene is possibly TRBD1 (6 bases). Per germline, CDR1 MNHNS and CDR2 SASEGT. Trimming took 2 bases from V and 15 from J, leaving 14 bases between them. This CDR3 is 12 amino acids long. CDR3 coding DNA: TGTGCCAGCAGTGAACTCGGCAGGGGTTTGTTCTTC. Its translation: CASSELGRGLFF.

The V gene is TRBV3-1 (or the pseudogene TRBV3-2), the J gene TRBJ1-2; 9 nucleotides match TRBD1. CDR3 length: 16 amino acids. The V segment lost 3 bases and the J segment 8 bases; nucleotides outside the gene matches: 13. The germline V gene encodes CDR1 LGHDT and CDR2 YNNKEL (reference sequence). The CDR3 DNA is TGTGCCAGCAGCCAGCCAACCGGGACAGGGTTAGGCGGCTACACCTTC. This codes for CASSQPTGTGLGGYTF.

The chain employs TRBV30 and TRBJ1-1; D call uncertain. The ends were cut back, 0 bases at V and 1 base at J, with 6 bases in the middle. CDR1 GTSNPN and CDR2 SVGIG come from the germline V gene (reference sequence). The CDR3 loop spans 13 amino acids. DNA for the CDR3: TGTGCCTGGAGTGTCTTAGCGAACACTGAAGCTTTCTTT. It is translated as CAWSVLANTEAFF.

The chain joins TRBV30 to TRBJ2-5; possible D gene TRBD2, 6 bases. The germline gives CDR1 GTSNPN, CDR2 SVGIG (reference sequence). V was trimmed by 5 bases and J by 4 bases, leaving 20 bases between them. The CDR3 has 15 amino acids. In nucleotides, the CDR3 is TGTGCCTGGGGTTCCCTTGCGCGGGATCGAGAGACCCAGTACTTC. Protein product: CAWGSLARDRETQYF.

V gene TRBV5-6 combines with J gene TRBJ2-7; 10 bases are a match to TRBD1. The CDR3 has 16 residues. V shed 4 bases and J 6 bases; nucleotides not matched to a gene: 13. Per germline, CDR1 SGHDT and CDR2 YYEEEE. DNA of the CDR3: TGTGCCAGCAGCAACGTAAAGAGACAGGGGGCAAGCGAGCAGTACTTC. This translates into CASSNVKRQGASEQYF.